This T cell receptor (beta chain) originates from a study of OX40 agonist ivuxolimab in advanced cancers. Notes on the study in general: Both CD4+ and CD8+ T cell populations in blood had undergone clonal expansion by week 6 at 0.1 to 3.0 mg/kg.

The sampling schedule covered blood at baseline, cycle 4 day 1, and cycle 7 day 1. The V and J ends lost 5 bases and 3 bases respectively, with 17 bases between them. Germline CDR1 SEHNR, CDR2 FQNEAQ (reference sequence). CDR3 length: 15 amino acids. With respect to this clone: Its antigen is as yet unknown.

TCRdb's table, derived via immunoSEQ multiplex PCR, lists solely in-frame clones and lacks some. The table records fewer than 60,000 clones, 88% of them present only once. This specimen was CD4+ or CD8+ T cells sorted from blood, taken in a trial of the OX40 agonist ivuxolimab. The source of this sequence is an adult with an advanced solid tumor such as melanoma, head and neck, liver or kidney cancer. The chain carries TRBV7-9 and TRBJ2-7; D tentatively fits TRBD1 or TRBD2 (5 bases each). This CDR3 is CASSAVRDGGYEQYF. The CDR3 region has the DNA TGTGCCAGCAGCGCAGTCCGGGACGGAGGCTACGAGCAGTACTTC.